Listed below are T cell receptor beta chains from one sample, sequenced in a study of beta chain features in type 1 diabetes. Only in-frame clones appear in the TCRdb table, and some are missing; sequencing was by immunoSEQ multiplex PCR. The sample lists 300,000 to 400,000 clones; roughly a tenth were seen once. The sample comprised central memory CD4+ T cells from blood. The receptor source for this set is a man aged 25-40 years with type 1 diabetes. CDR3s include the opening cysteine and the closing phenylalanine or tryptophan. D genes are given only for firm matches. Only part of the rows carry a size: once, few, many, or a class if the clone is expanded.

TRBJ2-1,few,16,TRBV10-3,TRBD2,CAGGTSGRSSYNEQFF,TGTGCCGGTGGGACTAGCGGCCGCAGCTCCTACAATGAGCAGTTCTTC
TRBJ2-7,NA,16,TRBV13,TRBD1,CASSLDFGTGAYEQYF,TGTGCCAGCAGCTTAGACTTTGGGACAGGGGCCTACGAGCAGTACTTC
TRBJ2-1,many,14,TRBV7-6,NA,CASSLGLGSNEQFF,TGTGCCAGCAGCTTAGGGCTGGGTTCCAATGAGCAGTTCTTC
TRBJ2-6,NA,15,TRBV27,NA,CASKTDRAGANVLTF,TGTGCCAGCAAAACAGACAGAGCTGGGGCCAACGTCCTGACTTTC
TRBJ2-2,few,17,TRBV7-7,NA,CASSQLLARIHTGELFF,TGCGCCAGCAGCCAGCTACTAGCTCGAATTCACACCGGGGAGCTGTTTTTT
TRBJ2-2,NA,16,TRBV14,TRBD2,CATGIKLAGGTGELFF,TGTGCGACCGGCATTAAACTCGCGGGAGGCACCGGGGAGCTGTTTTTT
TRBJ1-4,NA,13,TRBV29-1,NA,CSVVRGLNEKLFF,TGCAGCGTTGTCCGGGGGCTAAATGAAAAACTGTTTTTT
TRBJ2-3,NA,13,TRBV28,NA,CAGGSRERDTQYF,TGTGCTGGAGGGAGCAGGGAAAGAGATACGCAGTATTTT
TRBJ2-2,NA,19,TRBV19,TRBD2,CASKPMGTSGREFFGELFF,TGTGCCAGTAAACCCATGGGGACTAGCGGGAGGGAGTTCTTCGGGGAGCTGTTTTTT
TRBJ1-5,many,13,TRBV7-2,NA,CASSLWGEQPQHF,TGTGCCAGCAGCTTATGGGGTGAGCAGCCCCAGCATTTT
TRBJ2-1,few,15,TRBV28,NA,CASSFSPISYNEQFF,TGTGCCAGCAGTTTTTCGCCCATCTCCTACAATGAGCAGTTCTTC
TRBJ2-3,NA,13,TRBV11-2,TRBD2,CASSWTSADTQYF,TGTGCCAGCAGCTGGACTAGTGCAGATACGCAGTATTTT
TRBJ2-6,many,16,TRBV10-2,NA,CASSETRDSGANVLTF,TGCGCCAGCAGTGAGACAAGGGATTCTGGGGCCAACGTCCTGACTTTC
TRBJ2-7,few,15,TRBV27,NA,CASRMAPGDSYEQYF,TGTGCCAGCAGAATGGCCCCAGGGGACTCCTACGAGCAGTACTTC
TRBJ2-1,NA,16,TRBV18,NA,CASSPASLVRGDEQFF,TGTGCCAGCTCACCCGCATCTCTAGTGAGGGGCGATGAGCAGTTCTTC
TRBJ2-2,few,16,TRBV9,NA,CASSVVGTRNTGELFF,TGTGCCAGCAGCGTAGTCGGGACAAGGAACACCGGGGAGCTGTTTTTT
TRBJ1-4,NA,12,TRBV29-1,NA,CSGYRPNEKLFF,TGCAGCGGTTACAGGCCTAATGAAAAACTGTTTTTT
TRBJ2-3,NA,14,TRBV6-5,TRBD2,CASSEQRESDTQYF,TGTGCCAGCAGTGAACAGCGGGAGTCTGATACGCAGTATTTT
TRBJ2-3,few,16,TRBV14,NA,CASSKGSLIGADTQYF,TGTGCCAGCAGCAAAGGTTCACTAATCGGCGCAGATACGCAGTATTTT
TRBJ1-4,few,15,TRBV14,NA,CASSSRRRAGEKLFF,TGTGCCAGCAGCTCTCGGAGGAGGGCGGGTGAAAAACTGTTTTTT
TRBJ2-7,NA,13,TRBV7-9,NA,CASSTGRAYEQYF,TGTGCCAGCAGCACCGGAAGAGCCTACGAGCAGTACTTC
TRBJ2-7,NA,13,TRBV28,NA,CASSLTAAYEQYF,TGTGCCAGCAGTCTTACAGCCGCCTACGAGCAGTACTTC
TRBJ2-7,many,12,TRBV28,NA,CASGPGTESQYF,TGTGCCAGCGGCCCCGGGACTGAGAGTCAGTACTTC
TRBJ1-2,NA,14,TRBV6-5,NA,CASSDPAGVHGYTF,TGTGCCAGCAGCGACCCCGCAGGGGTTCATGGCTACACCTTC
TRBJ1-2,many,15,TRBV28,NA,CASSIPIARRDGYTF,TGTGCCAGCAGTATACCTATAGCTCGTCGGGATGGCTACACCTTC
TRBJ1-1,few,11,TRBV25-1,NA,CASSFGGEAFF,TGTGCCAGCAGTTTCGGGGGGGAAGCTTTCTTT
TRBJ2-7,few,13,TRBV6-1,TRBD1,CASSERDSYEQYF,TGTGCCAGCAGTGAAAGGGACAGTTACGAGCAGTACTTC
TRBJ2-1,few,17,TRBV21-1,NA,CASSKVSGELPYNEQFF,TGTGCCAGCAGCAAAGTTTCAGGGGAATTGCCCTACAATGAGCAGTTCTTC
TRBJ1-1,many,14,TRBV15,TRBD1,CATSRETGEDQAFF,TGTGCCACCAGCAGAGAAACAGGGGAGGACCAAGCTTTCTTT
TRBJ1-1,many,13,TRBV10-3,NA,CAISDGSASEAFF,TGTGCCATCAGTGATGGGTCTGCTTCTGAAGCTTTCTTT
TRBJ1-5,few,13,TRBV28,NA,CASTPGGNQPQHF,TGTGCCAGCACCCCTGGAGGGAATCAGCCCCAGCATTTT
TRBJ2-7,NA,16,TRBV21-1,NA,CASSEGEGPDSYEQYF,TGTGCCAGCAGCGAGGGGGAGGGGCCCGACTCCTACGAGCAGTACTTC
TRBJ2-2,few,15,TRBV18,NA,CASSLLASSTGELFF,TGTGCCAGCTCACTCTTGGCCTCTAGCACCGGGGAGCTGTTTTTT
TRBJ1-5,few,14,TRBV27,TRBD1,CASSLRTGGQPQHF,TGTGCCAGCAGCCTACGGACAGGTGGACAGCCCCAGCATTTT
TRBJ2-2,many,15,TRBV11-1,NA,CASSLVQGSAGELFF,TGTGCCAGCAGCTTAGTACAGGGTAGTGCCGGGGAGCTGTTTTTT
TRBJ2-7,few,20,TRBV27,TRBD2,CASSLSGTSGRGTISYEQYF,TGTGCCAGCAGTTTATCGGGGACTAGCGGGAGGGGCACGATCTCCTACGAGCAGTACTTC
TRBJ2-1,many,14,TRBV7-9,TRBD2,CASNSGSSDNEQFF,TGTGCCAGCAATAGCGGGAGCTCCGATAATGAGCAGTTCTTC
TRBJ2-7,few,13,TRBV7-9,NA,CASSSPGRDEQYF,TGTGCCAGCAGCTCCCCCGGCCGGGACGAGCAGTACTTC
TRBJ2-7,NA,14,TRBV27,NA,CASSLNALGYEQYF,TGTGCCAGCAGTCTAAATGCCCTTGGGTACGAGCAGTACTTC
TRBJ2-7,NA,12,TRBV5-3,NA,CARSWSGAEQYF,TGTGCCAGAAGCTGGAGTGGAGCGGAGCAGTACTTC
TRBJ2-1,few,11,TRBV20-1,NA,CSARDRDEQFF,TGCAGTGCTAGAGATCGCGATGAGCAGTTCTTC
TRBJ2-1,many,13,TRBV14,NA,CASGFSPTDEQFF,TGTGCCAGCGGCTTCTCGCCAACAGATGAGCAGTTCTTC
TRBJ2-6,many,18,TRBV18,NA,CASSPMYRGSSGANVLTF,TGTGCCAGCTCACCAATGTATAGAGGGAGCTCTGGGGCCAACGTCCTGACTTTC
TRBJ2-1,NA,17,TRBV7-2,NA,CASSPQSSVAGYNEQFF,TGTGCCAGCAGCCCACAGAGTAGTGTTGCTGGATACAATGAGCAGTTCTTC
TRBJ2-7,few,14,TRBV6-6,NA,CASSATAITYEQYF,TGTGCCAGCAGTGCGACAGCTATCACCTACGAGCAGTACTTC
TRBJ2-5,few,15,TRBV9,TRBD1,CASSYSDRAQETQYF,TGTGCCAGCAGCTATTCTGACAGGGCTCAAGAGACCCAGTACTTC
TRBJ2-6,few,15,TRBV5-1,NA,CASSPRADGANVLTF,TGCGCCAGCAGCCCGCGGGCAGATGGGGCCAACGTCCTGACTTTC
TRBJ1-1,few,16,TRBV19,TRBD1,CASTPGQGVRNTEAFF,TGTGCCAGTACCCCAGGACAGGGGGTGCGGAACACTGAAGCTTTCTTT
TRBJ1-1,NA,18,TRBV4-3,NA,CASSQEQIQGIMNTEAFF,TGCGCCAGCAGCCAAGAGCAGATACAGGGTATCATGAACACTGAAGCTTTCTTT
TRBJ2-3,NA,15,TRBV27,TRBD2,CASRDSGIFTDTQYF,TGTGCCAGCAGGGATAGCGGGATCTTCACAGATACGCAGTATTTT
TRBJ2-7,few,15,TRBV7-9,TRBD2,CASSLKTSGTYEQYF,TGTGCCAGCAGCTTGAAGACTAGCGGAACCTACGAGCAGTACTTC